This TCR beta chain was profiled in a study of vaccination and CD4 T cells after COVID-19. The treatment was: approximately 10-day PBMC culture with coronavirus spike peptide pools or control peptides (ViraFEST assay). Cultured CD4+ T-cell DNA underwent Oncomine TCR Beta short-read sequencing. From cultured CD4+ T cells, genomic DNA was extracted. TCRdb re-analysed the PCR reads in MiXCR, keeping a single row per CDR3 protein. The table lists roughly 20,000 distinct CDR3 sequences, about 42% of them singletons, with around 6.9% in the top ten. The length of the CDR3 is 15 residues. V was clipped by 3 bases and J by 0 bases, with 8 bases between them. Germline V gene data show CDR1 as MDHEN and CDR2 as SYDVKM. This clonotype was seen a few times. Its antigen is not identified.

This rearrangement joins TRBV28 to TRBJ2-2, with no clear D. The source of this sequence is a human donor who had recovered from COVID-19. This sample comprised CD4+ T cells from blood, cultured in vitro, obtained before SARS-CoV-2 vaccination. The CDR3 loop is CASSFPTANTGELFF. The CDR3 nucleotides are TGTGCCAGCAGTTTCCCCACCGCGAACACCGGGGAGCTGTTTTTT.